This T cell receptor (beta chain) derives from a study of PD-1 blockade in classical Hodgkin lymphoma. Study-wide results and limits: Complete responders had baseline diversity similar to newly diagnosed patients.

The CDR3 runs to 14 residues. Germline V gene data show CDR1 as ENHRY and CDR2 as SYGVKD. Trimming at V came to 5 bases and at J to 4 bases, leaving 5 bases not matched to a gene. To note about this clone: No antigen is known for it.

Time point of the sample: cycle 4 day 1 (C4D1), after more than five weeks of nivolumab. Brentuximab vedotin exposure varied, and every patient relapsed after autologous stem cell transplantation. Repertoires were generated with immunoSEQ multiplex PCR, while TCRdb's copy carries only in-frame clones and drops some. In the table there are 25,000 to 30,000 clones, roughly 87% of which are singletons. The source of this sequence is a human donor with classical Hodgkin lymphoma. The chain is built from TRBV10-3 and TRBJ1-1; TRBD1 matches at 9 bases. This material consisted of peripheral blood mononuclear cells (PBMCs), taken before the fourth cycle of nivolumab. The CDR3 reads CAISITGGPTEAFF. The CDR3 nucleotides read TGTGCCATCAGTATCACAGGGGGCCCCACTGAAGCTTTCTTT.